The rows below give T cell receptor beta chains drawn from one sample of a study of blood T cell repertoires in COVID-19. This table comes from immunoSEQ multiplex PCR, and its TCRdb copy is limited to in-frame clones, with some not included. The sample has fewer than 50,000 clones; around four fifths are singletons. The source material was peripheral blood. These receptors were obtained from a man aged 60 to 69 with COVID-19, enrolled during active disease. CDR3s include the opening cysteine and the closing phenylalanine or tryptophan. A D gene is named only where the DNA matches it firmly. The size field is filled for only some rows; it gives once, few, many or a size class.

clone_size d_call j_call v_call cdr3_nt cdr3_aa
- - TRBJ2-3 TRBV27 TGTGCCAGCAGTTTAACAGGGGGGGCCAGGTATACGCAGTATTTT CASSLTGGARYTQYF
- TRBD1 TRBJ2-3 TRBV5-1 TGCGCCAGCAGCACCCCGCTGGGACAGGGGGATTCGGATACGCAGTATTTT CASSTPLGQGDSDTQYF
- TRBD2 TRBJ2-1 TRBV24-1 TGTGCCACCAGTGACCCCGTGCGGGAGGGCTACAATGAGCAGTTCTTC CATSDPVREGYNEQFF
- TRBD1 TRBJ1-2 TRBV24-1 TGTGCCACCAGTGAAGGGGGCTCATCTAACTATGGCTACACCTTC CATSEGGSSNYGYTF
- - TRBJ1-5 TRBV6-5 TGTGCCAGTAAAACAGGAGATCAGCCCCAGCATTTT CASKTGDQPQHF
- TRBD1 TRBJ2-7 TRBV7-9 TGTGCCAGCAGCTTCGACCGGCGGACAGGGACCTACGAGCAGTACTTC CASSFDRRTGTYEQYF
- TRBD1 TRBJ1-5 TRBV6-2/TRBV6-3 TGTGCCAGCAGTTACCTGGACAGGGATCAGCCCCAGCATTTT CASSYLDRDQPQHF
few TRBD1 TRBJ1-4 TRBV4-1 TGCGCCAGCAGCCAGACAGGGTCGTCGGATGAAAAACTGTTTTTT CASSQTGSSDEKLFF
- - TRBJ2-5 TRBV28 TGTGCCAGCAGTCTCCTAGGGGGGGCGAGAGAGACCCAGTACTTC CASSLLGGARETQYF
- - TRBJ2-2 TRBV27 TGTGCCAGCAGTTTATATGCGGGGGCGGTCGGGGAGCTGTTTTTT CASSLYAGAVGELFF
- TRBD2 TRBJ2-7 TRBV13 TGTGCCAGCAGCCGCACCGCACCGGGACAAGGGACTAGCGGGAGGGACGAGCAGTACTTC CASSRTAPGQGTSGRDEQYF
- TRBD1 TRBJ1-4 TRBV27 TGTGCCAGCAAGGCCAGGGGGCATGAGATCCATGGTGAAAAACTGTTTTTT CASKARGHEIHGEKLFF
few - TRBJ2-7 TRBV5-6 TGTGCCAGCAGTGGTCTGAGCGGAGAGTTATACGAGCAGTACTTC CASSGLSGELYEQYF
- - TRBJ1-1 TRBV6-5 TGTGCCAGCAGGCGCAGGCAGGGATCGGCTTTCTTT CASRRRQGSAFF
- - TRBJ1-1 TRBV12-5 TGTGCTAGTGGTTATGGACTCTCGGCAACTGAAGCTTTCTTT CASGYGLSATEAFF
- - TRBJ2-7 TRBV6-1 TGTGCCAGCAGTGAGGGTGGCGGAAAGTACGAGCAGTACTTC CASSEGGGKYEQYF
- - TRBJ1-2 TRBV5-1 TGCGCCAGCAGCCAAGATACCGGGACAAACAATGGCTACACCTTC CASSQDTGTNNGYTF
- TRBD1 TRBJ1-5 TRBV30 TGTGCCCCAAGTGGTTCTGTTACAGGGGACGGCAATCAGCCCCAGCATTTT CAPSGSVTGDGNQPQHF